The T cell receptor beta chain described here comes from a study of beta chain features in type 1 diabetes. Turning to the study itself: Cell yields, gender and age were similar in healthy donors and patients.

J gave up 4 bases and V 6 bases, and 7 bases lay outside the gene matches. CDR1 is PRHDT and CDR2 is FYEKMQ in the germline V gene (reference sequence). This CDR3 is 16 amino acids long. Expressed TCRB transcripts got sequenced, as all isolated RNA was reverse transcribed. Produced via immunoSEQ multiplex PCR; TCRdb's table is partial and in-frame only. The sample lists 810,000 or so clones, around a sixth occurring once. The sequenced material came from naive CD4+ T cells from blood. This chain joins TRBV13 and TRBJ2-5, with TRBD2 matching 14 bases. The clonotype was recovered from a woman in her late teens or twenties in good health. The CDR3 DNA reads as TGTGCCAGCAGTCCTCCAGGACTAGCGGGAGGAGAGACCCAGTACTTC. Its translation: CASSPPGLAGGETQYF.